Listed below are T cell receptor beta chains from one sample, sequenced in a study of cytomegalovirus exposure and HLA in healthy donors. Sequenced by immunoSEQ multiplex PCR; TCRdb stores in-frame clones only, minus some. The sample consists of approximately 100,000 clones, about two thirds of them appearing once. Sequencing was done on a sample of PBMCs. These receptors came from a boy aged 5 to 17 in good health and CMV-seronegative. CDR3s include the opening cysteine and the closing phenylalanine or tryptophan. D genes are given only for firm matches. Size is omitted from some rows. Given values are once, few, many or a class for expanded clones.

v_call: TRBV7-9; clone_size: -; j_call: TRBJ2-7; d_call: -; cdr3_aa: CASSLVSSRWGEEQYF; cdr3_nt: TGTGCCAGCAGCTTAGTCTCAAGTCGTTGGGGGGAGGAGCAGTACTTC
v_call: TRBV4-1; clone_size: -; j_call: TRBJ2-1; d_call: -; cdr3_aa: CASSRELENRLNNEQFF; cdr3_nt: TGCGCCAGCAGCCGTGAATTGGAGAACAGACTAAACAATGAGCAGTTCTTC
v_call: TRBV6-6; clone_size: -; j_call: TRBJ2-5; d_call: -; cdr3_aa: CASSYPYRDARQTQYF; cdr3_nt: TGTGCCAGCAGTTACCCCTACAGGGACGCTCGCCAGACCCAGTACTTC
v_call: TRBV19; clone_size: -; j_call: TRBJ2-1; d_call: -; cdr3_aa: CASSIRTGGNEQFF; cdr3_nt: TGTGCCAGTAGTATAAGGACCGGAGGGAATGAGCAGTTCTTC
v_call: TRBV5-6; clone_size: -; j_call: TRBJ1-1; d_call: TRBD1; cdr3_aa: CASSADRSYTEAFF; cdr3_nt: TGTGCCAGCAGCGCGGACAGGTCTTACACTGAAGCTTTCTTT
v_call: TRBV6-1; clone_size: -; j_call: TRBJ1-4; d_call: -; cdr3_aa: CASSDRTVNYSTNEKLFF; cdr3_nt: TGTGCCAGCAGTGACCGGACAGTAAACTACTCAACTAATGAAAAACTGTTTTTT
v_call: TRBV27; clone_size: -; j_call: TRBJ2-5; d_call: -; cdr3_aa: CASSRQDQETQYF; cdr3_nt: TGTGCCAGCAGTCGTCAGGACCAAGAGACCCAGTACTTC
v_call: TRBV7-9; clone_size: -; j_call: TRBJ1-2; d_call: -; cdr3_aa: CASSFPGFYGYTF; cdr3_nt: TGTGCCAGCAGCTTCCCAGGATTCTATGGCTACACCTTC
v_call: TRBV4-3; clone_size: few; j_call: TRBJ2-1; d_call: TRBD2; cdr3_aa: CASSQEGVAGGPGSYNEQFF; cdr3_nt: TGCGCCAGCAGCCAAGAGGGTGTAGCGGGGGGGCCCGGTTCCTACAATGAGCAGTTCTTC
v_call: TRBV4-1; clone_size: -; j_call: TRBJ1-5; d_call: -; cdr3_aa: CASSQPSKNSNQPQHF; cdr3_nt: TGCGCCAGCAGCCAACCTAGTAAGAATAGCAATCAGCCCCAGCATTTT
v_call: TRBV10-2; clone_size: -; j_call: TRBJ1-5; d_call: -; cdr3_aa: CASRETESNQPQHF; cdr3_nt: TGCGCCAGCAGGGAAACAGAGAGCAATCAGCCCCAGCATTTT
v_call: TRBV28; clone_size: few; j_call: TRBJ1-5; d_call: -; cdr3_aa: CASTSEGVGNQPQHF; cdr3_nt: TGTGCCAGCACTTCAGAGGGGGTAGGCAATCAGCCCCAGCATTTT
v_call: TRBV28; clone_size: few; j_call: TRBJ2-7; d_call: -; cdr3_aa: CASEAPRSYEQYF; cdr3_nt: TGTGCCAGCGAGGCCCCGCGATCCTACGAGCAGTACTTC
v_call: TRBV19; clone_size: -; j_call: TRBJ1-6; d_call: -; cdr3_aa: CASRQAATVYNSPLHF; cdr3_nt: TGTGCCAGTAGGCAAGCAGCGACAGTCTATAATTCACCCCTCCACTTT
v_call: TRBV7-9; clone_size: -; j_call: TRBJ2-7; d_call: -; cdr3_aa: CASSLAEVGGKYF; cdr3_nt: TGTGCCAGCAGCTTAGCTGAAGTGGGAGGAAAGTACTTC
v_call: TRBV9; clone_size: -; j_call: TRBJ1-1; d_call: -; cdr3_aa: CASSVALQGTDTEAFF; cdr3_nt: TGTGCCAGCAGCGTAGCTTTACAGGGAACAGACACTGAAGCTTTCTTT
v_call: TRBV30; clone_size: -; j_call: TRBJ2-7; d_call: -; cdr3_aa: CAWSVNQGKQYF; cdr3_nt: TGTGCCTGGAGTGTTAATCAGGGGAAGCAGTACTTC
v_call: TRBV30; clone_size: -; j_call: TRBJ2-3; d_call: -; cdr3_aa: CAWSVLGGATDTQYF; cdr3_nt: TGTGCCTGGAGTGTCTTAGGCGGGGCCACAGATACGCAGTATTTT
v_call: TRBV10-3; clone_size: once; j_call: TRBJ1-1; d_call: -; cdr3_aa: CAISGGWGNTEAFF; cdr3_nt: TGTGCCATCAGCGGGGGATGGGGGAACACTGAAGCTTTCTTT
v_call: TRBV6-5; clone_size: -; j_call: TRBJ2-3; d_call: TRBD2; cdr3_aa: CASRSRSSGTDTQYF; cdr3_nt: TGTGCCAGCAGATCCCGGTCTAGCGGGACAGATACGCAGTATTTT
v_call: TRBV6-1; clone_size: many; j_call: TRBJ2-1; d_call: -; cdr3_aa: CASTDWSSYNEQFF; cdr3_nt: TGTGCCAGCACGGACTGGAGCTCCTACAATGAGCAGTTCTTC
v_call: TRBV10-1; clone_size: -; j_call: TRBJ2-3; d_call: TRBD1; cdr3_aa: CASSPPGQGIPDTQYF; cdr3_nt: TGCGCCAGCAGTCCCCCGGGACAGGGGATCCCAGATACGCAGTATTTT
v_call: TRBV28; clone_size: -; j_call: TRBJ1-6; d_call: -; cdr3_aa: CASSLRVENSPLHF; cdr3_nt: TGTGCCAGCAGTCTCAGGGTTGAGAATTCACCCCTCCACTTT
v_call: TRBV7-8; clone_size: -; j_call: TRBJ1-2; d_call: -; cdr3_aa: CASSHSGDNYGYTF; cdr3_nt: TGTGCCAGCAGCCATTCCGGGGATAACTATGGCTACACCTTC
v_call: TRBV6-5; clone_size: -; j_call: TRBJ2-2; d_call: -; cdr3_aa: CATNRDPNTGELFF; cdr3_nt: TGTGCCACAAACAGGGACCCGAACACCGGGGAGCTGTTTTTT
v_call: TRBV7-3; clone_size: few; j_call: TRBJ2-2; d_call: TRBD1; cdr3_aa: CASSLPSTGGLTTNTGELFF; cdr3_nt: TGTGCCAGCAGCCTTCCCTCGACAGGGGGCTTAACCACGAACACCGGGGAGCTGTTTTTT
v_call: TRBV7-8; clone_size: -; j_call: TRBJ2-2; d_call: -; cdr3_aa: CASNHRGGGTGELFF; cdr3_nt: TGTGCCAGCAACCACAGGGGCGGAGGGACCGGGGAGCTGTTTTTT
v_call: TRBV7-8; clone_size: -; j_call: TRBJ1-1; d_call: -; cdr3_aa: CASSVISGVNTEAFF; cdr3_nt: TGTGCCAGCAGCGTAATATCAGGGGTGAACACTGAAGCTTTCTTT
v_call: TRBV11-2; clone_size: -; j_call: TRBJ2-7; d_call: TRBD1; cdr3_aa: CASSITTGSGEQYF; cdr3_nt: TGTGCCAGCTCCATTACGACAGGGTCTGGAGAGCAGTACTTC
v_call: TRBV5-6; clone_size: -; j_call: TRBJ1-1; d_call: TRBD1; cdr3_aa: CASSSWTGGNTEAFF; cdr3_nt: TGTGCCAGCAGCTCCTGGACAGGGGGCAACACTGAAGCTTTCTTT
v_call: TRBV5-4; clone_size: once; j_call: TRBJ2-4; d_call: -; cdr3_aa: CASSLPQGSKNIQYF; cdr3_nt: TGTGCCAGCAGCTTGCCGCAGGGGTCCAAAAACATTCAGTACTTC